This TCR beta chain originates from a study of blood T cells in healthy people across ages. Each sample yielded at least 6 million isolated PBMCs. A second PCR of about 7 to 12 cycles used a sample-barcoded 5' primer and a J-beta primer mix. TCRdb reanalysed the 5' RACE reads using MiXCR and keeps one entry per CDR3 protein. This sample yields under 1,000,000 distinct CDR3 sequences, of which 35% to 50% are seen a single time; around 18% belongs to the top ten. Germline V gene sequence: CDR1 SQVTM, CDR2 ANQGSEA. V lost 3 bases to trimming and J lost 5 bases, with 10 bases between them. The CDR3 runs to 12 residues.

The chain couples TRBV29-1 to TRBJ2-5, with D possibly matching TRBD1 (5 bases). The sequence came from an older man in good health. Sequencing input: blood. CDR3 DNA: TGCAGCGTTGAGGACAAGGCGGAGACCCAGTACTTC. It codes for CSVEDKAETQYF.